The 29 T cell receptor beta chains reported below all come from one sample, sequenced in a study of blood T cells in healthy people across ages. Using a J-beta primer mix together with a sample-barcoded 5' primer, a second PCR was run for roughly 6 to 12 cycles. TCRdb passed the 5' RACE reads through MiXCR, listing each CDR3 protein once. The sample carries over a million distinct CDR3 sequences, roughly 59% recorded once. The sequencing input was blood. The receptors were gathered from a young man in good health.

CDR3 DNA: TGTGCCAGCAGTGAATGGGACCCAGGGTCAGAAAAACTGTTTTTT. It codes for CASSEWDPGSEKLFF. This chain uses TRBV25-1 with TRBJ1-4, with D perhaps matching TRBD1 (5 bases). Germline CDR1 reads MGHDK; CDR2 reads SYGVNS. The ends were cut back, 1 base at V and 8 bases at J, with 14 bases in the middle. The CDR3 is 15 residues long.

This clonotype was observed a handful of times. The chain couples TRBV7-2 to TRBJ2-5; TRBD2 matches at 7 bases. The CDR3 covers 17 residues. Germline assignment: CDR1 SGHTA and CDR2 FQGNSA. Losses at the gene ends were 5 bases for V and 2 bases for J; bases not matched to a gene: 14. This CDR3 reads CASSRTINGGGQETQYF. In DNA form, the CDR3 reads TGTGCCAGCAGCCGGACCATTAATGGCGGGGGACAAGAGACCCAGTACTTC.

The table lists this clonotype with a count of one. The chain carries TRBV4-3 and TRBJ2-3; D remains ambiguous. The CDR3 spans 14 residues. V was clipped by 1 base and J by 2 bases, with 7 bases between them. In germline, CDR1 is LGHNA, CDR2 YSLEER. This chain's CDR3 is CASSQAAVTDTQYF. The DNA for the CDR3 is TGCGCCAGCAGCCAAGCGGCCGTCACAGATACGCAGTATTTT.

V and J are TRBV29-1 and TRBJ1-2, with D perhaps TRBD1 (6 bases). The ends were cut back, 6 bases at V and 4 bases at J, with 18 bases in the middle. The CDR3 extends over 14 amino acids. Per the germline V gene, CDR1 is SQVTM and CDR2 is ANQGSEA. CDR3 sequence reads: CSVNGGQSPYGYTF. DNA of the CDR3: TGCAGCGTAAACGGTGGACAGTCACCCTATGGCTACACCTTC.

This clonotype was found a few times. The chain combines TRBV25-1 with TRBJ2-5, with unresolved D. The end of the DNA aligns better with TRBJ2-7, so the J call may be wrong. Germline loops: CDR1 MGHDK, CDR2 SYGVNS. This CDR3 is built from 12 residues. The CDR3 reads CASSESSPEQYF. The CDR3 DNA reads TGTGCCAGCAGTGAATCCTCCCCCGAGCAGTACTTC.

This chain uses TRBV15 with TRBJ2-7; TRBD2 agrees at 7 bases. The ends lost 5 bases at V and 0 bases at J; junction bases unmatched: 7. Germline CDR1 is LNHNV and CDR2 is YYDKDF (reference sequence). The CDR3 consists of 15 residues. The chain's CDR3 is CATSSGTNGSYEQYF. The CDR3 bases are TGTGCCACCAGCTCCGGGACTAACGGCTCCTACGAGCAGTACTTC.

CDR3 DNA: TGTGCCAGCAGCACGATAGGAGGTGAGCAGTACTTC. It is translated as CASSTIGGEQYF. The rearrangement joins TRBV12-3 or TRBV12-4 to TRBJ2-4; possible D gene TRBD2, 5 bases. This CDR3 has 12 residues. V was clipped by 6 bases and J by 13 bases, with 16 bases between them.

V gene TRBV4-2 combines with J gene TRBJ2-1, with a tentative D call TRBD2 (7 bases). Trimming removed 0 bases at V and 8 bases at J, with 20 bases between. Germline-derived CDR1 and CDR2 are LGHNA and YNFKEQ. CDR3 size: 17 residues. This CDR3 reads CASSQDRTGGPADEQFF. The CDR3 DNA reads TGTGCCAGCAGCCAAGACCGTACGGGGGGCCCAGCTGATGAGCAGTTCTTC.

V usage is TRBV10-3 and J usage is TRBJ2-7, with 9 bases fitting TRBD1. Looked up from germline, CDR1 is ENHRY and CDR2 is SYGVKD. CDR3 length: 14 amino acids. Trimming removed 6 bases from V and 3 bases from J; junction bases left unmatched: 6. The CDR3 sequence is CAIRNRGPNYEQYF. In DNA form, the CDR3 reads TGTGCCATCAGGAACAGGGGGCCGAACTACGAGCAGTACTTC.

This clonotype was recorded once. Mismatch with germline at one junction end may stem from a read error. The V gene is TRBV7-2, the J gene TRBJ1-2; 10 bases map to TRBD1. CDR3 length: 15 amino acids. Germline V CDR1 and CDR2: SGHTA, FQGNSA. In DNA form, the CDR3 reads TGTGCCAGCAGCTTCCGACAGGGGGCTATGGATGGCTTCACCTTC. It specifies CASSFRQGAMDGFTF.

This clonotype was seen more than once but under ten times. The chain carries TRBV2 and TRBJ2-7; D perhaps matches TRBD1 (5 bases). The germline V gene has CDR1 SNHLY and CDR2 FYNNEI. The V end was cut by 3 bases, the J end by 1 base, with 10 bases between. The CDR3 spans 14 residues. Here the CDR3 reads CASSDREMSYEQYF. CDR3 nucleotides: TGTGCCAGCAGTGACAGGGAAATGTCCTACGAGCAGTACTTC.

This clonotype was recorded a few times. The chain recombines TRBV4-2 with TRBJ1-6; a weak D match, TRBD1 (6 bases). CDR3 length: 15 residues. Germline V gene lookup returns CDR1 LGHNA and CDR2 YNFKEQ. The V and J ends lost 4 bases and 7 bases respectively, with 14 bases between them. The CDR3 loop reads CASSLVGGRNSPLHF. The DNA for the CDR3 is TGTGCCAGCAGCCTCGTCGGGGGCCGGAATTCACCCCTCCACTTT.

The chain combines TRBV14 with TRBJ1-2, with 9 bases matching TRBD1. The CDR3 runs to 17 residues. Germline CDR1 SGHDN, CDR2 FVKESK. V shed 4 bases, J shed 3 bases, and the junction held 12 bases outside the gene matches. The CDR3: CASSPRDRVLKDYGYTF. In nucleotides, the CDR3 is TGTGCCAGCAGCCCCCGGGACAGGGTATTGAAGGACTATGGCTACACCTTC.

A remark on this clonotype: An end of the junction differs from the germline gene, which may be a read error. The chain couples TRBV10-3 to TRBJ2-5; weak D call: TRBD1 (6 bases). CDR3 size: 15 residues. Germline V CDR1 and CDR2: ENHRY, SYGVKD. The CDR3 DNA follows: TGTGCCACCAGTGAGTCGGGGACACCACAAGAGACCCAGTACTTC. Translating gives CATSESGTPQETQYF.

V usage is TRBV7-9 and J usage is TRBJ1-4; D is unresolved. Trimming left V 1 base short and J 6 bases short, with 12 bases between. The V gene's germline CDR1 is SEHNR and CDR2 FQNEAQ (reference sequence). This CDR3 spans 15 amino acids. The CDR3 DNA sequence: TGTGCCAGCAGCTTAGTGAGGGAAGCGGATGAAAAACTGTTTTTT. Encoded protein: CASSLVREADEKLFF.

The chain links TRBV4-1 to TRBJ1-2, with D unclear. Trimming took 0 bases from V and 1 from J, leaving 9 bases between them. CDR3 size: 15 residues. The germline V gene encodes CDR1 MGHRA and CDR2 YSYEKL. The DNA for the CDR3 is TGCGCCAGCAGCCAAGATAGGCAGATTAACTATGGCTACACCTTC. It codes for CASSQDRQINYGYTF.

This clonotype has only a few counts. V gene TRBV7-9 combines with J gene TRBJ1-3; tentatively, D is TRBD1 (5 bases). Germline V gene sequence: CDR1 SEHNR, CDR2 FQNEAQ (reference sequence). V gave up 0 bases and J gave up 0 bases, with 9 bases separating them. This CDR3 has 16 amino acids. The CDR3 loop is CASSLAGHSSGNTIYF. Here the CDR3 DNA reads TGTGCCAGCAGCTTAGCTGGACATAGCTCTGGAAACACCATATATTTT.

J is TRBJ2-1 and V is TRBV4-3; D possibly corresponds to TRBD1 (7 bases). With 4 bases removed from V and 0 bases from J, the gap between germline ends came to 16 bases. The germline V gene has CDR1 LGHNA and CDR2 YSLEER. The CDR3 spans 17 residues. In nucleotides, the CDR3 is TGCGCCAGCAGCCCGCAGCCAGGGGGGAGCTCCTACAATGAGCAGTTCTTC. The encoded protein is CASSPQPGGSSYNEQFF.

This clonotype was seen once. The genes are TRBV7-6 and TRBJ1-1; D may be TRBD1 (6 bases). Germline V gene lookup returns CDR1 SGHVS and CDR2 FNYEAQ. This CDR3 contains 18 residues. The V gene lost 2 bases and the J gene lost 0 bases, with 19 bases spanning the gap. CDR3 sequence: CASSLRLYREGMNTEAFF. The CDR3 DNA reads TGTGCCAGCAGCTTAAGGTTGTACAGGGAAGGGATGAACACTGAAGCTTTCTTT.

J is TRBJ2-7 and V is TRBV28; the D gene is possibly TRBD2 (5 bases). Germline CDR1 reads MDHEN; CDR2 reads SYDVKM. V was cut by 5 bases and J by 4 bases, with 12 bases left in between. This CDR3 comprises 13 residues. CDR3 nucleotides: TGTGCCAGCAGTCCTCCAAGGGAGTACGAGCAGTACTTC. It translates to CASSPPREYEQYF.

This chain uses TRBV11-2 with TRBJ2-1, with 7 bases matching TRBD2. Germline V gene data show CDR1 as SGHAT and CDR2 as FQNNGV. The CDR3 extends over 15 amino acids. V lost 2 bases, J lost 7 bases, and 8 bases stayed unmatched. CDR3 region: CASSLPRLAWNEQFF. For the CDR3, the DNA is TGTGCCAGCAGCTTACCTAGACTAGCTTGGAATGAGCAGTTCTTC. Using reference TRBV11-2 and TRBJ2-1 for the parts outside the CDR3, the full variable domain is EAGVAQSPRYKIIEKRQSVAFWCNPISGHATLYWYQQILGQGPKLLIQFQNNGVVDDSQLPKDRFSAERLKGVDSTLKIQPAKLEDSAVYLCASSLPRLAWNEQFFGPGTRLTVL.

This clonotype was detected only a few times. This chain uses TRBV20-1 with TRBJ2-7; D may match TRBD1 or TRBD2 (5 bases each). This CDR3 has 12 amino acids. The V gene lost 4 bases and the J gene lost 4 bases, with 11 bases spanning the gap. Germline CDR1 and CDR2: DFQATT and SNEGSKA (reference sequence). The CDR3 spells CSAMGTGYEQYF. DNA of the CDR3: TGCAGTGCTATGGGGACGGGATACGAGCAGTACTTC.

The rearrangement joins TRBV6-1 to TRBJ2-7, with D unresolved. V gave up 11 bases and J gave up 3 bases, with 17 bases separating them. This CDR3 is 13 amino acids long. Germline values: CDR1 MNHNS, CDR2 SASEGT. CDR3: CAGSDLPLYEQYF. CDR3 nucleotide sequence: TGTGCCGGCTCCGATTTGCCCCTCTACGAGCAGTACTTC.

This sequence joins TRBV20-1 and TRBJ2-2; 8 positions match TRBD2. The CDR3 consists of 15 residues. J was trimmed by 3 bases and V by 6 bases; bases with no gene match: 9. Germline CDR1 DFQATT, CDR2 SNEGSKA (reference sequence). The CDR3 spells CSATTGGRDTGELFF. DNA of the CDR3: TGCAGTGCAACAACGGGGGGGCGCGACACCGGGGAGCTGTTTTTT.

V gene TRBV24-1 combines with J gene TRBJ2-5, with D perhaps being TRBD1 or TRBD2 (6 bases each). The CDR3 covers 15 residues. The germline CDR1 and CDR2 sequences are KGHDR and SFDVKD. V lost 4 bases and J lost 0, with 11 bases in between. CDR3 in DNA: TGTGCCACCAGTGACGGAGGGACATACCAAGAGACCCAGTACTTC. It translates to CATSDGGTYQETQYF.

This clonotype was counted a few times. The genes are TRBV4-2 and TRBJ2-1; a weak D match, TRBD2 (6 bases). The V end was cut by 2 bases, the J end by 0 bases, with 14 bases between. Per germline, CDR1 LGHNA and CDR2 YNFKEQ. The CDR3 contains 17 residues. CDR3 DNA: TGTGCCAGCAGCCAACCGCTAGCGACGAGCTCCTACAATGAGCAGTTCTTC. Protein sequence: CASSQPLATSSYNEQFF.

V gene TRBV7-2 combines with J gene TRBJ2-7; TRBD1 aligns across 10 bases. The end of the DNA fits TRBJ2-5 better, so the J call may be wrong. This CDR3 is 16 amino acids long. Per the germline V gene, CDR1 is SGHTA and CDR2 is FQGNSA. The CDR3 spells CASSGVRDRGPETQYF. For the CDR3, the DNA is TGTGCCAGCAGTGGGGTCCGGGACAGGGGCCCAGAGACCCAGTACTTC.

The chain employs TRBV6-5 and TRBJ2-7; 9 nucleotides line up with TRBD1. CDR1 and CDR2 (germline): MNHEY, SVGAGI. The V gene end was trimmed by 2 bases and the J gene end by 5 bases; junction bases not matched to a gene: 4. This CDR3 contains 14 residues. This chain's CDR3 is CASSYGTGKDEQYF. The CDR3 DNA is TGTGCCAGCAGTTACGGGACAGGGAAAGACGAGCAGTACTTC.

The chain is built from TRBV6-6 and TRBJ1-5, with D possibly TRBD1 on 6 matching bases. V was clipped by 2 bases and J by 5 bases, with 10 bases between them. The CDR3 totals 14 residues. Germline assignment: CDR1 MNHNY and CDR2 SVGAGI (reference sequence). The CDR3 loop reads CASSYAPGDQPQHF. In DNA form, the CDR3 reads TGTGCCAGCAGTTACGCGCCAGGGGATCAGCCCCAGCATTTT.